The 28 T cell receptor beta chains below all came from one sample that was sequenced in a study of tumor-infiltrating lymphocytes in oesophageal squamous cell carcinoma. TCRdb passed the PCR reads through MiXCR, listing each CDR3 protein once. The table includes some 22,000 distinct CDR3 sequences, 36% detected once. Sequencing was performed on esophageal tumor tissue. Receptor source: a male donor with esophageal squamous cell carcinoma.

On this clonotype itself: The missing conserved phenylalanine or tryptophan at the end of this CDR3 makes a read error likely. No DNA is shown, since the ends of the CDR3 on it are uncertain; the CDR3 is the one TCRdb lists. The chain joins TRBV7-8 to TRBJ1-6. Ends included, the CDR3 has 15 residues. CDR1 is SGHVS, CDR2 FQNEAQ, per germline. The CDR3 protein is CASSHGTSGDNEQYV.

This clonotype was seen repeatedly, ten times or more. The J gene is TRBJ2-1, the V gene TRBV5-1; tentative D call: TRBD2 (6 bases). The V and J ends lost 1 base and 8 bases respectively, with 7 bases between them. Germline V gives CDR1 SGHRS, CDR2 YFSETQ. This CDR3 has 12 amino acids. The CDR3 DNA follows: TGCGCCAGCAGCTTGAGACTAGATGAGCAGTTCTTC. Its protein product is CASSLRLDEQFF.

The chain joins TRBV11-2 to TRBJ2-1; 8 bases line up with TRBD2. Germline V gene lookup returns CDR1 SGHAT and CDR2 FQNNGV. The CDR3 extends over 14 amino acids. Losses at the gene ends were 5 bases for V and 6 bases for J; bases not matched to a gene: 6. CDR3 DNA: TGTGCCAGCAGCCGTAGCGGGATGGCCAATGAGCAGTTCTTC. Protein product: CASSRSGMANEQFF.

Notes on this clonotype: A much more abundant neighbour one base away suggests this may be a read error. The chain has TRBV28 and TRBJ1-2; D unresolved. Trimming pared 2 bases from V and 0 bases from J, leaving 10 bases between. This CDR3 has 15 residues. Germline V gene lookup returns CDR1 MDHEN and CDR2 SYDVKM. The CDR3 bases are TGTGCCAGCAGTTTAGTCACAAGAACTAACTATGGCTACACCTTC. It yields the protein CASSLVTRTNYGYTF.

This clonotype was observed at least ten times. V usage is TRBV18 and J usage is TRBJ2-3; 7 bases align to TRBD1. Germline CDR1 and CDR2: KGHSH and LQKENI. The trim removed 1 base at V and 4 bases at J, leaving 5 bases unmatched. This CDR3 spans 15 amino acids. The CDR3 DNA sequence: TGTGCCAGCTCACCACAGCACAGGGGTGCAGATACGCAGTATTTT. Protein sequence: CASSPQHRGADTQYF.

Within the sample, this clonotype is medium-sized. At one boundary the junction diverges from the germline segment, which might be a read error. V and J are TRBV7-7 and TRBJ1-4, with 7 bases aligning to TRBD1. Looked up from germline, CDR1 is SSHAT and CDR2 is FNYEAQ (reference sequence). This CDR3 spans 14 amino acids. Here the CDR3 reads CASSPGGTNEKLFF. The CDR3 DNA sequence: TGTGCTAGCAGTCCAGGGGGAACTAATGAAAAACTGTTTTTT.

The chain employs TRBV4-3 and TRBJ1-2; 9 positions match TRBD1. The CDR3 spans 18 residues. V dropped 3 bases and J dropped 4; count of bases not matched to a gene: 15. The germline CDR1 and CDR2 sequences are LGHNA and YSLEER. Here the CDR3 reads CASSHPGTGSLLGYGYTF. The CDR3 coding sequence is TGCGCCAGCAGCCACCCGGGGACAGGGTCCCTTCTCGGCTATGGCTACACCTTC.

By sample share, this clonotype is medium-sized. The genes are TRBV7-9 and TRBJ1-5; the D gene is possibly TRBD1 (5 bases). CDR1 and CDR2 (germline): SEHNR, FQNEAQ (reference sequence). Trimming took off 1 base at V and 0 bases at J, with 13 bases between the two ends. The CDR3 is made up of 17 amino acids. The CDR3 DNA is TGTGCCAGCAGCTTAGGGGGGTCGAGTGGTAGCAATCAGCCCCAGCATTTT. Translated, it gives CASSLGGSSGSNQPQHF. Combining the CDR3 with reference TRBV7-9 and TRBJ1-5 gives the whole variable domain DTGVSQNPRHKITKRGQNVTFRCDPISEHNRLYWYRQTLGQGPEFLTYFQNEAQLEKSRLLSDRFSAERPKGSFSTLEIQRTEQGDSAMYLCASSLGGSSGSNQPQHFGDGTRLSIL.

This clonotype rates as medium-sized. V usage is TRBV7-8 and J usage is TRBJ2-5; 11 bases agree with TRBD2. J was trimmed by 5 bases and V by 3 bases; bases with no gene match: 2. The CDR3 consists of 14 residues. Per germline, CDR1 SGHVS and CDR2 FQNEAQ. The CDR3 bases are TGTGCCAGCAGCTTCCTAGCGGGAGGTGAGACCCAGTACTTC. Residues: CASSFLAGGETQYF.

This clonotype is categorized as medium-sized. The chain recombines TRBV7-9 with TRBJ2-3; tentatively, D is TRBD1 or TRBD2 (5 bases each). CDR3 length: 15 residues. The V and J ends lost 5 bases and 2 bases respectively, with 14 bases between them. CDR1 and CDR2 from the germline V gene are SEHNR and FQNEAQ (reference sequence). The CDR3 region has the DNA TGTGCCAGCAGCCTCTTTCGGGGCTTCACAGATACGCAGTATTTT. This encodes CASSLFRGFTDTQYF.

This rearrangement joins TRBV7-6 to TRBJ2-1, with 9 positions matching TRBD1. This CDR3 contains 15 residues. V dropped 5 bases and J dropped 9; count of bases not matched to a gene: 11. The germline V gene encodes CDR1 SGHVS and CDR2 FNYEAQ. CDR3 coding DNA: TGTGCCAGCAGCCCAGGGGGGACAGGGAGATCTGAGCAGTTCTTC. Its translation: CASSPGGTGRSEQFF.

Note on this clonotype: At one end, the junction sequence differs from germline, possibly due to a read error. The chain recombines TRBV11-1 with TRBJ2-5; 7 nucleotides match TRBD2. The CDR3 is 14 amino acids. The germline V gene encodes CDR1 SGHAT and CDR2 FQDESV (reference sequence). CDR3 in amino acids: CASSWIGTNNEQFF. DNA of the CDR3: TGTGCCAGCAGCTGGATAGGGACTAACAACGAGCAATTCTTC.

The rearrangement uses TRBV28 and TRBJ2-1; D not resolved. The J call may not be correct, given that the DNA end is closer to TRBJ2-5. Germline V gene data show CDR1 as MDHEN and CDR2 as SYDVKM. The CDR3 totals 15 residues. CDR3 sequence reads: CASSPLIEVYETQYF. The CDR3, as DNA: TGTGCCAGCAGTCCCCTAATTGAGGTCTACGAGACCCAGTACTTC.

A remark on this clonotype: Mismatch with germline at one junction end may stem from a read error. This chain uses TRBV7-6 with TRBJ2-1; either TRBD1 or TRBD2 may supply D (5 bases each). The CDR3 has 13 residues. CDR1 and CDR2 from the germline V gene are SGHVS and FNYEAQ. The DNA for the CDR3 is TGTGCTAGCAGCTTAGGATACGGGGACGAGCAGTTCTTC. This sequence encodes CASSLGYGDEQFF.

This clonotype has a handful of counts. The chain links TRBV11-3 to TRBJ2-3; D is uncertain. Per germline, CDR1 SGHNT and CDR2 YENEEA. This CDR3 is 14 amino acids long. Trimming removed 0 bases at V and 0 bases at J, with 4 bases between. CDR3 sequence (DNA): TGTGCCAGCAGCTTAGATCGGAGCACAGATACGCAGTATTTT. Translating it yields CASSLDRSTDTQYF. The variable domain in full, with the rest retrieved from reference TRBV11-3 and TRBJ2-3, is EAGVVQSPRYKIIEKKQPVAFWCNPISGHNTLYWYLQNLGQGPELLIRYENEEAVDDSQLPKDRFSAERLKGVDSTLKIQPAELGDSAVYLCASSLDRSTDTQYFGPGTRLTVL.

This clonotype was detected many times. The V call is TRBV7-2, the J call TRBJ2-3, with D possibly TRBD2 on 6 matching bases. The V gene's germline CDR1 is SGHTA and CDR2 FQGNSA. Trimming left V 6 bases short and J 1 base short, with 14 bases between. The CDR3 contains 15 residues. CDR3 sequence (DNA): TGTGCCAGCAGTCCCCGTCCGGGGGGCACAGATACGCAGTATTTT. Amino acid sequence: CASSPRPGGTDTQYF.

V usage is TRBV12-3 or TRBV12-4 and J usage is TRBJ2-7; D unresolved. There are 11 residues in the CDR3. The V end was cut by 4 bases, the J end by 9 bases, with 10 bases between. The CDR3: CASSSGRLQYF. The CDR3 DNA sequence: TGTGCCAGCAGTTCGGGTCGGTTGCAGTACTTC.

This clonotype was counted at least ten times. This rearrangement joins TRBV5-4 to TRBJ2-1; 12 bases align to TRBD2. V dropped 4 bases and J dropped 0; count of bases not matched to a gene: 5. The CDR3 is 17 amino acids. Per germline, CDR1 SGHNT and CDR2 YYREEE (reference sequence). The CDR3 nucleotides read TGTGCCAGCAGCCCAGGACTAGCGGGACTCTCCTACAATGAGCAGTTCTTC. Encoded protein: CASSPGLAGLSYNEQFF. Complete variable domain (other parts from reference TRBV5-4 and TRBJ2-1): ETGVTQSPTHLIKTRGQQVTLRCSSQSGHNTVSWYQQALGQGPQFIFQYYREEENGRGNFPPRFSGLQFPNYSSELNVNALELDDSALYLCASSPGLAGLSYNEQFFGPGTRLTVL.

This clonotype was seen repeatedly, ten times or more. The gene calls are TRBV6-1 and TRBJ1-4; possible D gene TRBD1, 5 bases. Trimming took off 7 bases at V and 5 bases at J, with 14 bases between the two ends. The CDR3 has 14 amino acids. The germline gives CDR1 MNHNS, CDR2 SASEGT. DNA of the CDR3: TGTGCCAGCACAGCGGGACGCTGGAATGAAAAACTGTTTTTT. Encoded protein: CASTAGRWNEKLFF.

This clonotype came up a few times. One end of the junction does not line up with germline, which may come from a read error. The rearrangement uses TRBV7-6 and TRBJ2-1; D may correspond to TRBD1 or TRBD2 (5 bases each). The germline CDR1 and CDR2 sequences are SGHVS and FNYEAQ. This CDR3 spans 16 amino acids. The CDR3 nucleotides read TGTGCTAGCAGCCCGACTTCGGGGCCTTTCGGTAATGAGCAGTTCTTC. It specifies CASSPTSGPFGNEQFF. The full variable domain, in which reference TRBV7-6 and TRBJ2-1 provide the parts outside the CDR3, is GAGVSQSPRYKVTKRGQDVALRCDPISGHVSLYWYRQALGQGPEFLTYFNYEAQQDKSGLPNDRFSAERPEGSISTLTIQRTEQRDSAMYRCASSPTSGPFGNEQFFGPGTRLTVL.

V is TRBV18 and J is TRBJ1-2, with TRBD1 as a possible D gene (5 bases). Trimming left V 0 bases short and J 0 bases short, with 14 bases between. From germline, CDR1 is KGHSH and CDR2 LQKENI. CDR3 size: 17 residues. The CDR3 is CASSPPIGRATNYGYTF. The DNA for the CDR3 is TGTGCCAGCTCACCACCCATAGGCAGGGCCACTAACTATGGCTACACCTTC.

This chain connects TRBV7-9 to TRBJ2-7, with 9 bases fitting TRBD1. The CDR3 loop spans 15 amino acids. Looked up from germline, CDR1 is SEHNR and CDR2 is FQNEAQ (reference sequence). V dropped 4 bases and J dropped 3; count of bases not matched to a gene: 7. The CDR3 sequence: CASSSTPGQGYEQYF. The DNA for the CDR3 is TGTGCCAGCAGCTCCACGCCGGGACAGGGCTACGAGCAGTACTTC.

The J gene is TRBJ2-7, the V gene TRBV20-1; the D gene is possibly TRBD2 (6 bases). The V and J ends lost 7 bases and 6 bases respectively, with 25 bases between them. The CDR3 loop spans 15 amino acids. Germline V gene sequence: CDR1 DFQATT, CDR2 SNEGSKA (reference sequence). The CDR3 spells CSGRAPSTSMGEQYF. For the CDR3, the DNA is TGCAGTGGGAGAGCACCTTCGACTAGTATGGGCGAGCAGTACTTC.

This clonotype was seen at least ten times. This rearrangement joins TRBV10-2 to TRBJ2-2; D is unresolved. CDR1 is WSHSY and CDR2 is SAAADI in the germline V gene. The ends were cut back, 7 bases at V and 2 bases at J, with 11 bases in the middle. The CDR3 length is 14 residues. This CDR3 reads CASNKVTNTGELFF. Written as DNA, the CDR3 is TGCGCCAGCAATAAGGTTACAAACACCGGGGAGCTGTTTTTT.

Relative to its sample, this clonotype is medium-sized (0.01 to 0.1%). The rearrangement uses TRBV7-2 and TRBJ2-7, with D maybe TRBD2 (6 bases). The V end lost 4 bases, the J end lost 9 bases, and 16 bases lay between the germline ends. The CDR3 sequence is 13 residues long. The germline CDR1 and CDR2 sequences are SGHTA and FQGNSA. This CDR3 reads CASSSAGGLGQYF. DNA for the CDR3: TGTGCCAGCAGCTCAGCCGGGGGTCTGGGGCAGTACTTC.

The J gene is TRBJ2-2, the V gene TRBV5-1; tentative D call: TRBD2 (6 bases). CDR1 and CDR2 (germline): SGHRS, YFSETQ. The CDR3 has 15 amino acids. Trimming cost V 4 bases and J 1 base, with 11 bases left between them. The CDR3 loop is CASSPRLVNTGELFF. CDR3 nucleotide sequence: TGCGCCAGCAGCCCCCGACTAGTGAACACCGGGGAGCTGTTTTTT.

This clonotype was detected only a few times. This chain uses TRBV7-8 with TRBJ2-3; D is perhaps TRBD2 (5 bases). Germline assignment: CDR1 SGHVS and CDR2 FQNEAQ. Trimming shortened V by 5 bases and J by 2 bases, and 17 bases separated the two germline ends. This CDR3 contains 16 residues. The CDR3: CASSPGGPGFTDTQYF. The CDR3 region has the DNA TGTGCCAGCAGCCCCGGCGGGCCCGGATTCACAGATACGCAGTATTTT. Complete variable domain (other parts from reference TRBV7-8 and TRBJ2-3): GAGVSQSPRYKVAKRGQDVALRCDPISGHVSLFWYQQALGQGPEFLTYFQNEAQLDKSGLPSDRFFAERPEGSVSTLKIQRTQQEDSAVYLCASSPGGPGFTDTQYFGPGTRLTVL.

This sequence joins TRBV10-3 and TRBJ2-1; 8 bases line up with TRBD1. The V and J ends lost 6 bases and 3 bases, in that order; junction bases with no gene match: 4. The CDR3 has 14 residues. Germline assignment: CDR1 ENHRY and CDR2 SYGVKD. CDR3 coding DNA: TGTGCCATCAGCGGACAGGGAATCTACAATGAGCAGTTCTTC. The encoded protein is CAISGQGIYNEQFF.